This record concerns one T cell receptor (beta chain) sequence. This entry comes from a study of blood T cell repertoires in COVID-19. At the level of the study: Acute-phase and convalescent COVID-19 samples originated in the United States, Italy and Spain.

Germline loops: CDR1 MNHEY, CDR2 SMNVEV (reference sequence). CDR3 length equals 14 residues. V shed 6 bases and J shed 4 bases, with 15 bases lying between them. Only in-frame clones appear in the TCRdb table, and some are missing; sequencing was by immunoSEQ multiplex PCR. The data contain over 25,000 clones, 80% to 90% of them singletons. Sequencing was performed on peripheral blood. The chain links TRBV27 to TRBJ1-2, with a possible D match to TRBD1 (5 bases). This sequence originates from a man in his fifties or sixties with acute or convalescent COVID-19. CDR3 loop: CASRDGQGGYGYTF. For the CDR3, the DNA is TGTGCCAGCAGGGACGGGCAGGGAGGCTATGGCTACACCTTC.